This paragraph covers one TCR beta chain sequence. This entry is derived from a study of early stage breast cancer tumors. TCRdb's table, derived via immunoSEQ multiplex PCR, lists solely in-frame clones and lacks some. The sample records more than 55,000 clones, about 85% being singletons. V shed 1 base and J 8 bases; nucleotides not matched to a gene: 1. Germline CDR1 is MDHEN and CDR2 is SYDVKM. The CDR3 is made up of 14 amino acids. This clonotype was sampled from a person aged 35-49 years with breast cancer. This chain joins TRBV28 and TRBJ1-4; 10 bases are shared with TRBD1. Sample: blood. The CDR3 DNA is TGTGCCAGCAGTTTATTGACAGGGGGCGAAAAACTGTTTTTT. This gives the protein CASSLLTGGEKLFF.